Given below is one T cell receptor beta chain in context. Its target is not known. The sample is drawn from a study of blood T cells in healthy people across ages. Deletions cut 4 bases from V and 5 bases from J, with 10 bases between. CDR3 length equals 13 residues. The germline V gene has CDR1 SGHTA and CDR2 FQGNSA. Findings and caveats of the study: There were more naive CD4+ cells and higher diversity in long-lived donors than in aged donors. Observed TCR beta diversity per million T cells went down as age went up. This fall followed a roughly linear course with age.

Alongside a J-beta primer mix, a sample-barcoded 5' primer served in a second PCR lasting about 7 to 11 cycles. All cDNA molecules were each tagged by a template-switch adaptor with 12 random nucleotides. One entry per CDR3 protein results from TCRdb running MiXCR on the 5' RACE reads. The sample yields roughly 730,000 distinct CDR3 sequences, 45% to 70% seen once. There were at least 5.5 micrograms of total RNA extracted from every sample. The chain is built from TRBV7-2 and TRBJ2-3; no definite D call. Specimen: blood. The clonotype originates from a man aged 35-49 years in good health. The DNA for the CDR3 is TGTGCCAGCAGCTCCCCGCTCAAAGATACGCAGTATTTT. Its translation is CASSSPLKDTQYF. Together with reference TRBV7-2 and TRBJ2-3, the CDR3 gives the full variable domain: GAGVSQSPSNKVTEKGKDVELRCDPISGHTALYWYRQSLGQGLEFLIYFQGNSAPDKSGLPSDRFSAERTGGSVSTLTIQRTQQEDSAVYLCASSSPLKDTQYFGPGTRLTVL.